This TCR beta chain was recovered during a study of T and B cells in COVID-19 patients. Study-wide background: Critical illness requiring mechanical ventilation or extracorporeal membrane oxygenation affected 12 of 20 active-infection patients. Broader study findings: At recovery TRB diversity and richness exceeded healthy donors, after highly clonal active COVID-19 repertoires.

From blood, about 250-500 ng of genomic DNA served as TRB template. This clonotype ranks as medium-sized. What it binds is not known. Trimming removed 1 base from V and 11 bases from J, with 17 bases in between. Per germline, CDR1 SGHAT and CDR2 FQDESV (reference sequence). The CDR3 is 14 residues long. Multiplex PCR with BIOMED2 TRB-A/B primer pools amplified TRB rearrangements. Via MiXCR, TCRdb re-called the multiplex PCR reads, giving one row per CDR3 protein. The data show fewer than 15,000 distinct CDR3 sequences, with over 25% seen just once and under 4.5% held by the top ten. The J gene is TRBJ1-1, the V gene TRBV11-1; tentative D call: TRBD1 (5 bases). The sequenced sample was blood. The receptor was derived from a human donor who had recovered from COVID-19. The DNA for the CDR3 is TGTGCCAGCAGCTTAGTTGACAGCTTCGGAGACGCTTTCTTT. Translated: CASSLVDSFGDAFF.